This entry features one T cell receptor beta chain sequence. Its target is unknown. The sample belongs to a study of CD8 T cells in Susac syndrome. Random hexamers served to reverse transcribe roughly 0.45 to 1 ug RNA. An immunoSEQ multiplex PCR amplified TCR beta CDR3 over 54 Vbeta and 13 Jbeta. TCRdb processed the immunoSEQ multiplex PCR reads anew with MiXCR; each CDR3 protein has one entry. There are more than 95,000 distinct CDR3 sequences in the sample; around 94% occur only once, and more than 0.2% lies in the top ten. Study-level findings and limits: In total CD8+ repertoires, roughly 17 Susac-specific public clones were found, and 4 or 5 in CD8+ TEMRA repertoires. In TEMRA cells and active patients, CD8+ clonal expansion in Susac reached its peak.

The CDR3 sequence is 14 residues long. V trimming: 5 bases; J trimming: 3 bases; junction bases outside the gene matches: 3. Through negative isolation, CD4+ and CD8+ T cells were obtained, while TEMRA cells were enriched using FACS. The chain has TRBV12-3 or TRBV12-4 and TRBJ2-1; 8 nucleotides match TRBD2. The sequence was obtained from a human donor with Susac syndrome. Sequenced material: CD8+ T cells from PBMCs. CDR3 in DNA: TGTGCCAGCAGTGCAGGGACTAGCTACAATGAGCAGTTCTTC. Protein sequence: CASSAGTSYNEQFF.